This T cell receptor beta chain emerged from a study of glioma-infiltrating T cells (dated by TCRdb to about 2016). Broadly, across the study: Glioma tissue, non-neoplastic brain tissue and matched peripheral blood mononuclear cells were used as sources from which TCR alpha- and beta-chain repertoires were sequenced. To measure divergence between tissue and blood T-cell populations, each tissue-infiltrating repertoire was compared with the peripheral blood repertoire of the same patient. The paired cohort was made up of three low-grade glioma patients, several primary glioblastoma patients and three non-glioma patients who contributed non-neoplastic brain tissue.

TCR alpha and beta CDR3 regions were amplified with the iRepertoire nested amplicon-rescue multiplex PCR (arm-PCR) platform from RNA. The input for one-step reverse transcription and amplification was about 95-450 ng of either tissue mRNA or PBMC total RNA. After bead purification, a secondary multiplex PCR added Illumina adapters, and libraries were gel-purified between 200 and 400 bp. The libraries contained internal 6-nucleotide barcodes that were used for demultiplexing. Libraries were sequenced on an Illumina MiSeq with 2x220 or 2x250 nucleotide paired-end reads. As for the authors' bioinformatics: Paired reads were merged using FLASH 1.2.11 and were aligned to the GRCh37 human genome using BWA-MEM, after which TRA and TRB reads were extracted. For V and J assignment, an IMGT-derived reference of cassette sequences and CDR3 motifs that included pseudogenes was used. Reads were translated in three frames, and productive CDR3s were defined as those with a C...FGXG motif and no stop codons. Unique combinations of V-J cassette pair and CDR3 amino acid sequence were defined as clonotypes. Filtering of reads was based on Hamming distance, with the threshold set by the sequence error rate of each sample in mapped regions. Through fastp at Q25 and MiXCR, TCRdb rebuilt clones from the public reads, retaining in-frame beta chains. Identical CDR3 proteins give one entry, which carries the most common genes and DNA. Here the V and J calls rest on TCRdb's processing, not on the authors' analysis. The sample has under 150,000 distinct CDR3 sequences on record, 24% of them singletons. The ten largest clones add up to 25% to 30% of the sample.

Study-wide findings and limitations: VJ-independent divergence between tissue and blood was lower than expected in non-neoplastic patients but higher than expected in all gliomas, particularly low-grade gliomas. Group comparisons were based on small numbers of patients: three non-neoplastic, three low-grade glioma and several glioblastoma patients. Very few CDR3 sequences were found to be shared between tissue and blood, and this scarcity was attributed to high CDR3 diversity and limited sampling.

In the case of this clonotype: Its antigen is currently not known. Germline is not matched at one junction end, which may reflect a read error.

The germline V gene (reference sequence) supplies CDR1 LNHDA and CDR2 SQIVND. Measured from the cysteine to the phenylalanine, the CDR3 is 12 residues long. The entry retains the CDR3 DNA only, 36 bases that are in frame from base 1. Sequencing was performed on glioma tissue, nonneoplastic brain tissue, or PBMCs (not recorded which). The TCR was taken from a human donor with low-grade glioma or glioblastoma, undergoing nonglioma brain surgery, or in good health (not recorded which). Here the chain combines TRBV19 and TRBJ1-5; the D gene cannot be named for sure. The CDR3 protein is CASSIGFQPHHF. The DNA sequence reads TGTGCCAGTAGTATTGGGTTTCAGCCCCATCATTTT.